The clone carrying this T cell receptor (beta chain) was seen a handful of times. This sample was taken from a study of blood T cells in healthy people across ages. Alongside a J-beta primer mix, a sample-barcoded 5' primer served in a second PCR lasting roughly 6 to 11 cycles. TCRdb re-called the 5' RACE reads through MiXCR, storing one row per CDR3 protein. The data show over a million distinct CDR3 sequences, approximately 39% seen once. Germline CDR1 SGHTA, CDR2 FQGNSA. CDR3 length equals 13 residues. V lost 5 bases, J lost 5 bases, and 12 bases lay in between. Sequencing was performed on blood. This TCR derives from a young woman in good health. This sequence joins TRBV7-2 and TRBJ1-1; D gene unclear. CDR3 in amino acids: CASSPPAVTEAFF. CDR3 sequence (DNA): TGTGCCAGCAGCCCCCCGGCGGTTACTGAAGCTTTCTTT.